Listed here is a single TCR beta chain. The sample belongs to a study of blood T cell repertoires in COVID-19. Overall study: Donors in the United States, Italy and Spain gave samples during acute or convalescent COVID-19.

Per the study methods: Reference gene primer amplification gave estimated nucleated cell counts. The table came from immunoSEQ multiplex PCR; TCRdb's copy has only in-frame clones and leaves some out. From that table come the V and J calls and clone size; the DNA was used to work out D and trimming. The sample carries 150,000 or so clones, about 83% recorded once. Germline V gives CDR1 MNHEY, CDR2 SVGEGT. V lost 2 bases, J lost 2 bases, and 7 bases stayed unmatched. The CDR3 has 19 residues. The sequenced sample consisted of peripheral blood. This clonotype was sampled from a man between 35 and 55 years old who had recovered from COVID-19. This chain links TRBV6-2 or TRBV6-3 with TRBJ2-2; 14 bases agree with TRBD2. The DNA of the CDR3 is TGTGCCAGCAGTTACCAGGGGACTAGCGGGGGCCCAAACACCGGGGAGCTGTTTTTT. Its protein is CASSYQGTSGGPNTGELFF.